The 29 T cell receptor beta chains below were found in one sample sequenced in a study of blood T cell repertoires in COVID-19. Measured with immunoSEQ multiplex PCR; TCRdb has only the in-frame clones, and not every one. This sample has under 200,000 clones; approximately 90% occur once, and the top ten carry approximately 0.5%. Sequences were obtained from peripheral blood. The receptors come from a man between 45 and 60 years old with acute or convalescent COVID-19.

This CDR3 is CASSPLWDSGANTIYF. The CDR3 DNA reads TGTGCCAGCAGCCCCCTTTGGGACTCCGGGGCAAACACCATATATTTT. The chain links TRBV7-2 to TRBJ1-3, with D possibly matching TRBD1 (5 bases). The CDR3 runs to 16 residues. V was clipped by 5 bases and J by 6 bases, with 20 bases between them. Germline V CDR1 and CDR2: SGHTA, FQGNSA.

The rearrangement joins TRBV19 to TRBJ2-7; weak D call: TRBD1 (5 bases). This CDR3 contains 13 residues. Germline CDR1 and CDR2: LNHDA and SQIVND (reference sequence). The ends were cut back, 4 bases at V and 2 bases at J, with 9 bases in the middle. CDR3 residues: CASSSQGTYEQYF. The CDR3, as DNA: TGTGCCAGTAGTAGCCAGGGAACCTACGAGCAGTACTTC.

The chain joins TRBV19 to TRBJ1-2; TRBD1 matches 7 bases. The CDR3 is 16 residues long. Germline CDR1 is LNHDA and CDR2 is SQIVND (reference sequence). The junction had 13 bases not matched to a gene; V was cut back by 2 bases and J by 7 bases. CDR3 sequence (DNA): TGTGCCAGTAGTATATCTGATATTGACAGGGCGGTTGGCTACACCTTC. It encodes CASSISDIDRAVGYTF.

The chain recombines TRBV19 with TRBJ2-7; 9 bases are shared with TRBD2. The CDR3 totals 17 residues. V was clipped by 3 bases and J by 3 bases; unmatched bases: 12. The germline V gene has CDR1 LNHDA and CDR2 SQIVND (reference sequence). DNA for the CDR3: TGTGCCAGTAGTATCGTTGAACCTAGCGGGAAAATCTACGAGCAGTACTTC. As protein: CASSIVEPSGKIYEQYF.

This chain joins TRBV13 and TRBJ2-1, with TRBD2 matching over 7 bases. This CDR3 is built from 14 residues. Germline CDR1 is PRHDT and CDR2 is FYEKMQ (reference sequence). V shed 5 bases, J shed 5 bases, and the junction held 6 bases outside the gene matches. CDR3 DNA sequence: TGTGCCAGCAGCACCCGCGGGACTAACAATGAGCAGTTCTTC. It is translated as CASSTRGTNNEQFF.

V and J are TRBV2 and TRBJ2-2, with D tentatively TRBD2 (7 bases). V shed 4 bases and J shed 6 bases, with 18 bases lying between them. From germline, CDR1 is SNHLY and CDR2 FYNNEI. CDR3 size: 16 residues. CDR3 DNA: TGTGCCAGCAGTGGCCCTAGGGGGGGCTCGGCCGGGGAGCTGTTTTTT. Translating it yields CASSGPRGGSAGELFF.

This clone showed up just a few times. The chain links TRBV6-6 to TRBJ2-6; D gene unclear. The CDR3 extends over 16 amino acids. From germline, CDR1 is MNHNY and CDR2 SVGAGI (reference sequence). Trimming cost V 7 bases and J 0 bases, with 13 bases left between them. The CDR3 loop reads CASTYFLSSGANVLTF. CDR3 DNA: TGTGCCAGCACCTACTTCTTAAGCTCTGGGGCCAACGTCCTGACTTTC.

The chain couples TRBV27 to TRBJ2-3; TRBD2 might be the D (5 bases). From germline, CDR1 is MNHEY and CDR2 SMNVEV (reference sequence). The CDR3 covers 14 residues. V lost 2 bases to trimming and J lost 5 bases, with 11 bases between them. CDR3 loop: CASSLRESGDTQYF. The CDR3 DNA reads TGTGCCAGCAGTTTAAGGGAGTCTGGAGATACGCAGTATTTT.

This clone was seen just once. The rearrangement uses TRBV5-4 and TRBJ1-5; a possible D gene is TRBD1 (5 bases). The CDR3 sequence is 14 residues long. Trimming took off 4 bases at V and 1 base at J, with 9 bases between the two ends. The germline V gene encodes CDR1 SGHNT and CDR2 YYREEE (reference sequence). The CDR3 region is CASSADRSNQPQHF. The CDR3 DNA reads as TGTGCCAGCAGCGCTGACAGAAGCAATCAGCCCCAGCATTTT.

The rearrangement uses TRBV27 and TRBJ2-2; 9 nucleotides match TRBD1. The CDR3 covers 16 residues. V trimming: 0 bases; J trimming: 4 bases; junction bases outside the gene matches: 3. Germline V CDR1 and CDR2: MNHEY, SMNVEV (reference sequence). CDR3 nucleotides: TGTGCCAGCAGTTTATCACAGGGGGCGAGCACCGGGGAGCTGTTTTTT. The encoded protein is CASSLSQGASTGELFF.

The chain links TRBV28 to TRBJ1-2, with D perhaps TRBD1 (5 bases). The CDR3 covers 13 residues. Trimming removed 1 base at V and 5 bases at J, with 8 bases between. The germline V gene has CDR1 MDHEN and CDR2 SYDVKM. The CDR3 DNA sequence: TGTGCCAGCAGTTTATCGGACATATATGGCTACACCTTC. Encoded protein: CASSLSDIYGYTF.

The rearrangement joins TRBV6-2 or TRBV6-3 to TRBJ2-4; 9 nucleotides align to TRBD2. Germline V lookup: CDR1 MNHEY, CDR2 SVGEGT. J gave up 8 bases and V 2 bases, and 4 bases lay outside the gene matches. This CDR3 has 14 amino acids. The CDR3 is CASSYAGGADIQYF. CDR3 bases: TGTGCCAGCAGTTACGCGGGGGGGGCTGACATTCAGTACTTC.

The rearrangement uses TRBV10-3 and TRBJ2-1, with 12 bases lining up with TRBD2. Germline CDR1 is ENHRY and CDR2 is SYGVKD. With 6 bases clipped from V and 5 bases from J, the junction kept 2 bases outside the gene matches. This CDR3 is built from 14 residues. The CDR3 is CAISLAGGNNEQFF. CDR3 nucleotides: TGTGCCATCAGCCTAGCGGGAGGGAACAATGAGCAGTTCTTC.

The V call is TRBV5-1, the J call TRBJ2-5; 10 bases align to TRBD1. From germline, CDR1 is SGHRS and CDR2 YFSETQ. Unmatched junction bases numbered 3, after V lost 4 bases and J lost 3 bases. This CDR3 spans 14 amino acids. The CDR3 coding sequence is TGCGCCAGCAGCCCGGGACAGGGGAAAGAGACCCAGTACTTC. Its translation: CASSPGQGKETQYF.

V and J are TRBV12-5 and TRBJ2-1, with 11 bases matching TRBD2. CDR3 length: 15 amino acids. The germline gives CDR1 LGHNT, CDR2 FRNRAP. V lost 6 bases and J lost 4; bases outside the gene matches: 5. CDR3 nucleotides: TGTGCTAGTGGCCTGGGACTAGCGGAGTACAATGAGCAGTTCTTC. Translating it yields CASGLGLAEYNEQFF.

The CDR3 DNA sequence: TGTGCCAGCAGTGAATTGCTTAGTACAGATACGCAGTATTTT. It specifies CASSELLSTDTQYF. This rearrangement joins TRBV2 to TRBJ2-3; D remains unclear. The length of the CDR3 is 14 residues. Per the germline V gene, CDR1 is SNHLY and CDR2 is FYNNEI. Trimming took 2 bases from V and 3 from J, leaving 9 bases between them.

The genes are TRBV9 and TRBJ2-3; D is ambiguous. The length of the CDR3 is 13 residues. Germline CDR1 SGDLS, CDR2 YYNGEE. V dropped 0 bases and J dropped 5 bases, with 7 bases sitting between them. The CDR3: CASSVATLDTQYF. CDR3 nucleotides: TGTGCCAGCAGCGTAGCTACCCTAGATACGCAGTATTTT.

The genes are TRBV5-1 and TRBJ1-3; no definite D call. The CDR3 sequence is 15 residues long. The V end was cut by 0 bases, the J end by 0 bases, with 7 bases between. Germline V gene data show CDR1 as SGHRS and CDR2 as YFSETQ. CDR3 in DNA: TGCGCCAGCAGCTTGGGTCAGGCCTCTGGAAACACCATATATTTT. This codes for CASSLGQASGNTIYF.

The V call is TRBV9, the J call TRBJ2-3; weak D call: TRBD2 (6 bases). This CDR3 contains 14 residues. Trimming removed 1 base from V and 3 bases from J, with 9 bases in between. CDR1 and CDR2 from the germline V gene are SGDLS and YYNGEE. CDR3 residues: CASSVWRDTDTQYF. The CDR3 DNA is TGTGCCAGCAGCGTATGGCGGGATACAGATACGCAGTATTTT.

V gene TRBV27 combines with J gene TRBJ2-5; TRBD2 aligns across 14 bases. The CDR3 covers 20 residues. Germline V lookup: CDR1 MNHEY, CDR2 SMNVEV (reference sequence). Trimming at V came to 5 bases and at J to 5 bases, leaving 19 bases not matched to a gene. CDR3 sequence reads: CASSTRRLGTSGSRWETQYF. The CDR3, as DNA: TGTGCCAGCAGTACCAGGAGGCTCGGGACTAGCGGGAGCCGGTGGGAGACCCAGTACTTC.

The V call is TRBV28, the J call TRBJ1-3; D gene unclear. This CDR3 has 11 residues. Germline values: CDR1 MDHEN, CDR2 SYDVKM. The V gene lost 8 bases and the J gene lost 4 bases, with 6 bases spanning the gap. In DNA, the CDR3 is TGTGCCAGCCTAGCGGGAAACACCATATATTTT. Its translation is CASLAGNTIYF.

This clone was found once. V is TRBV7-3 and J is TRBJ2-7; D might be TRBD2 (6 bases). CDR3 length: 14 residues. Between the trimmed V and J ends, which lost 5 bases and 3 bases, there was a span of 14 bases. From germline, CDR1 is SGHTA and CDR2 FQGTGA. CDR3 coding DNA: TGTGCCAGCAGCCCAGTGGCGGGAAGCTACGAGCAGTACTTC. This encodes CASSPVAGSYEQYF.

The chain combines TRBV4-1 with TRBJ1-2; 9 nucleotides agree with TRBD1. The V segment lost 1 base and the J segment 2 bases; nucleotides outside the gene matches: 11. Germline V CDR1 and CDR2: MGHRA, YSYEKL. CDR3 length: 18 residues. For the CDR3, the DNA is TGCGCCAGCAGCCAAGTCCTCGCTCGGGGACAGGGAAACTATGGCTACACCTTC. It yields the protein CASSQVLARGQGNYGYTF.

This sequence joins TRBV30 and TRBJ1-1; TRBD1 is a possible D gene (5 bases). Germline CDR1 and CDR2: GTSNPN and SVGIG (reference sequence). The V end was cut by 2 bases, the J end by 1 base, with 8 bases between. The CDR3 is made up of 13 amino acids. CDR3 DNA sequence: TGTGCCTGGAGTCTTACAGGGAACACTGAAGCTTTCTTT. It specifies CAWSLTGNTEAFF.

This chain links TRBV5-6 with TRBJ2-3; 10 bases match TRBD2. With V trimmed by 5 bases and J by 5 bases, 8 bases remained unmatched. Germline lookup yields CDR1 SGHDT and CDR2 YYEEEE. The CDR3 has 15 amino acids. The CDR3 sequence: CASRLAGASGDTQYF. The CDR3 bases are TGTGCCAGCAGGCTAGCGGGAGCGTCTGGAGATACGCAGTATTTT.

The chain combines TRBV7-9 with TRBJ2-5; weak D call: TRBD2 (5 bases). Germline V gene lookup returns CDR1 SEHNR and CDR2 FQNEAQ (reference sequence). The V and J ends lost 5 bases and 4 bases respectively, with 5 bases between them. The CDR3 consists of 11 residues. The CDR3: CASSAGETQYF. Written as DNA, the CDR3 is TGTGCCAGCAGCGCGGGAGAGACCCAGTACTTC.

Here the CDR3 reads CSVQQGTGDIQYF. As DNA, the CDR3 is TGCAGCGTCCAACAGGGTACGGGTGACATTCAGTACTTC. The J gene is TRBJ2-4, the V gene TRBV29-1; perhaps TRBD1 as D (6 bases). V was shortened by 6 bases and J by 8 bases, with 17 bases between the two germline ends. This CDR3 contains 13 residues. Germline assignment: CDR1 SQVTM and CDR2 ANQGSEA.

The J gene is TRBJ2-7, the V gene TRBV5-4; 10 nucleotides align to TRBD1. V gave up 0 bases and J gave up 3 bases; unmatched junction bases: 0. Looked up from germline, CDR1 is SGHNT and CDR2 is YYREEE (reference sequence). The CDR3 sequence is 14 residues long. CDR3 bases: TGTGCCAGCAGCTTGGGGGACAGGGGCTACGAGCAGTACTTC. Its translation is CASSLGDRGYEQYF.

This chain joins TRBV6-1 and TRBJ1-2, with 7 bases fitting TRBD1. CDR1 and CDR2 (germline): MNHNS, SASEGT. V lost 0 bases and J lost 4; bases outside the gene matches: 5. CDR3 length: 15 amino acids. The CDR3 protein is CASSEAAGQLYGYTF. The CDR3 nucleotides read TGTGCCAGCAGTGAAGCGGCGGGACAGCTCTATGGCTACACCTTC.